The 6 T cell receptor beta chains in this list originate from one sample, sequenced in a study of OX40 agonist ivuxolimab in advanced cancers. Some clones are missing from TCRdb's copy, which holds only in-frame ones; the method was immunoSEQ multiplex PCR. The sample consists of roughly 34,000 clones, roughly 89% of them appearing once. Sequences were derived from CD4+ or CD8+ T cells sorted from blood, sampled in a trial of the OX40 agonist ivuxolimab. These receptors originate from an adult with an advanced solid tumor such as melanoma, head and neck, liver or kidney cancer.

The chain combines TRBV5-4 with TRBJ2-7, with 10 positions matching TRBD1. The CDR3 extends over 16 amino acids. Germline CDR1 reads SGHNT; CDR2 reads YYREEE (reference sequence). V lost 4 bases, J lost 4 bases, and 11 bases stayed unmatched. As DNA, the CDR3 is TGTGCCAGCAGCCGTAGACAGGGGGCGGGGTGGTACGAGCAGTACTTC. Its translation is CASSRRQGAGWYEQYF.

J is TRBJ2-7 and V is TRBV18; D possibly uses TRBD1 or TRBD2 (5 bases each). The ends were cut back, 2 bases at V and 4 bases at J, with 12 bases in the middle. CDR3 length equals 14 residues. From germline, CDR1 is KGHSH and CDR2 LQKENI. The CDR3 here is CASSPGLGEYEQYF. CDR3 coding DNA: TGTGCCAGCTCACCAGGGTTGGGGGAGTACGAGCAGTACTTC.

CDR3 sequence (DNA): TGTGCCACCAGCAGAGATGGGCGGGAGACCCAGTACTTC. Its protein product is CATSRDGRETQYF. V usage is TRBV15 and J usage is TRBJ2-5; D not certain. The CDR3 contains 13 residues. CDR1 is LNHNV, CDR2 YYDKDF, per germline (reference sequence). The ends were cut back, 0 bases at V and 5 bases at J, with 7 bases in the middle. Complete variable domain (other parts from reference TRBV15 and TRBJ2-5): DAMVIQNPRYQVTQFGKPVTLSCSQTLNHNVMYWYQQKSSQAPKLLFHYYDKDFNNEADTPDNFQSRRPNTSFCFLDIRSPGLGDTAMYLCATSRDGRETQYFGPGTRLLVL.

This chain joins TRBV7-6 and TRBJ2-3; D ambiguous. CDR3 length equals 14 residues. Trimming removed 1 base from V and 1 base from J, with 6 bases in between. CDR1 and CDR2 from the germline V gene are SGHVS and FNYEAQ. The CDR3 here is CASSLVYGTDTQYF. In DNA, the CDR3 is TGTGCCAGCAGCTTAGTATATGGCACAGATACGCAGTATTTT.

The CDR3 DNA follows: TGTGCCAGCAGCCTCCATGGGCTAGCGGGGGGAAACAATGAGCAGTTCTTC. It codes for CASSLHGLAGGNNEQFF. The gene calls are TRBV9 and TRBJ2-1; 11 bases are shared with TRBD2. Germline-derived CDR1 and CDR2 are SGDLS and YYNGEE. Unmatched junction bases numbered 11, after V lost 4 bases and J lost 5 bases. The CDR3 extends over 17 amino acids.

The chain combines TRBV2 with TRBJ1-2; D is unclear. CDR3 length: 13 amino acids. Between the trimmed V and J ends, which lost 5 bases and 10 bases, there was a span of 17 bases. CDR1 and CDR2 (germline): SNHLY, FYNNEI. The CDR3 protein is CASSLDKRLAYTF. The CDR3 DNA reads TGTGCCAGCAGTCTTGACAAAAGGCTGGCCTACACCTTC.